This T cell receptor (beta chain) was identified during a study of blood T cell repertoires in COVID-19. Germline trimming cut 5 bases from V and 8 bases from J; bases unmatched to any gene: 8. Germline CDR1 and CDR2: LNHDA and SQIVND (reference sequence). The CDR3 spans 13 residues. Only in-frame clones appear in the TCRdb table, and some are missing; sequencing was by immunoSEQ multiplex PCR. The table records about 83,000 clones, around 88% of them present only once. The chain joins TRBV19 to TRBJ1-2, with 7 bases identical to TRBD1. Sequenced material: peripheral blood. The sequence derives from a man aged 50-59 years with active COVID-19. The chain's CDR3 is CASSGRDSRGYTF. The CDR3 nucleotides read TGTGCCAGTAGTGGCCGGGACAGTCGGGGCTACACCTTC.